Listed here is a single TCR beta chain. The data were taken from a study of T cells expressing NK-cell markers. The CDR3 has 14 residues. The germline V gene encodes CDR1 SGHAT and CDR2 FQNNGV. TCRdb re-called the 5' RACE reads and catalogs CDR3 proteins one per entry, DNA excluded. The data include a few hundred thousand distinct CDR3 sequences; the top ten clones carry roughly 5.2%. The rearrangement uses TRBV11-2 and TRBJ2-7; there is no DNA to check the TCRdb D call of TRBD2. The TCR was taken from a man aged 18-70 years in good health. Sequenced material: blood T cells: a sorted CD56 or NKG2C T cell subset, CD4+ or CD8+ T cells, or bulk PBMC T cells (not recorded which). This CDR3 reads CASSTTDSNYEQYF.